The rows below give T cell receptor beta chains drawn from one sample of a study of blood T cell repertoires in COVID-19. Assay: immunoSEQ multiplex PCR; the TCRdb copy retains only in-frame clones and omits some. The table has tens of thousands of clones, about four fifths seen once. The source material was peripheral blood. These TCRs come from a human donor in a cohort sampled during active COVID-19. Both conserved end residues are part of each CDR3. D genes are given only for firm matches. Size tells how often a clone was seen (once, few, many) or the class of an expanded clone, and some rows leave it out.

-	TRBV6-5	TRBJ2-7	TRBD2	TGTGCCAGCACACTAGCGGGGGGTGCCGAGCAGTACTTC	CASTLAGGAEQYF
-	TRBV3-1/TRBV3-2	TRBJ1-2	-	TGTGCCAGCAGTGACACCGGGAGAGGCTACACCTTC	CASSDTGRGYTF
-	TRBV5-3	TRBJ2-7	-	TGTGCCAGAAGTCTTGCTAGAAACCGGGAACGCGACGAGCAGTACTTC	CARSLARNRERDEQYF
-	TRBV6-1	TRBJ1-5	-	TGTGCCAGCAGTGATGGGAGGTTCCAGCCCCAGCATTTT	CASSDGRFQPQHF
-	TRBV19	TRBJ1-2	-	TGTGCCAGTAGTACTCAGGGAAAGGGGAACTATGGCTACACCTTC	CASSTQGKGNYGYTF
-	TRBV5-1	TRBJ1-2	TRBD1	TGCGCCAGCAGCTCAACGATACAGGAACAGGGGATAGCTAACTATGGCTACACCTTC	CASSSTIQEQGIANYGYTF
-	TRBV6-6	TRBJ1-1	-	TGTGCCAGCTCCCTACAGGGCCTGAACACTGAAGCTTTCTTT	CASSLQGLNTEAFF
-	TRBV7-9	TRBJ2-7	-	TGTGCCAGCAGCTTATTAGGGGGCTACGAGCAGTACTTC	CASSLLGGYEQYF
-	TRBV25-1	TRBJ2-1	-	TGTGCCAGCGCGCGGAACAATGAGCAGTTCTTC	CASARNNEQFF
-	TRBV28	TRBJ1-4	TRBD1	TGTGCCAGCAGTGTACCCGGGGGACAGGAGTCAAAACTGTTTTTT	CASSVPGGQESKLFF
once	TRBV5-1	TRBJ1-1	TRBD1	TGCGCCAGCAGCTTGGAGGGGGCGAACACTGAAGCTTTCTTT	CASSLEGANTEAFF
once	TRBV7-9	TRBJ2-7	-	TGTGCCAGCGGTCGTGAGGGCCCCTACGAGCAGTACTTC	CASGREGPYEQYF
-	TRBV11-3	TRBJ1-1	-	TGTGCCAGCAGCCCCTCTGCGGCGAGCACTGAAGCTTTCTTT	CASSPSAASTEAFF
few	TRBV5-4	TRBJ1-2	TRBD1	TGTGCCAGCAGCCAGGGACAGAACTATGGCTACACCTTC	CASSQGQNYGYTF
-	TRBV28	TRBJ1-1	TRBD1	TGTGCCAGCAGTTCCTCCGGGACAGGGGATCTGGCTTTCTTT	CASSSSGTGDLAFF
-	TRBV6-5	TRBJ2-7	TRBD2	TGTGCCAGCAGTCGTCTAGCGGGAGGAGAATACGAGCAGTACTTC	CASSRLAGGEYEQYF
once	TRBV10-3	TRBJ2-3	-	TGTGCCATCAGACCGACAGGAGGTGGTACAGATACGCAGTATTTT	CAIRPTGGGTDTQYF
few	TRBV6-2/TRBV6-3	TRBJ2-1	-	TGTGCCAGCAGTTACGAGTTCAACTACAATGAGCAGTTCTTC	CASSYEFNYNEQFF
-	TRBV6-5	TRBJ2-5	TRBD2	TGTGCCAGCCCAGCGGGAGCGAGAGAGACCCAGTACTTC	CASPAGARETQYF
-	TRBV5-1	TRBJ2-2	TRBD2	TGCGCCAGCAGCTTGGCCTGGGGGGACTACGAAGCCGGGGAGCTGTTTTTT	CASSLAWGDYEAGELFF
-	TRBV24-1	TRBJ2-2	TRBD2	TGTGCCACCAGTGATTTATCTACGGCTAGCGGGAGGGCCTCCGGGGAGCTGTTTTTT	CATSDLSTASGRASGELFF
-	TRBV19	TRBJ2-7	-	TGTGCCAGTAGTATGGGTCAGGTTGGCTCCTACGAGCAGTACTTC	CASSMGQVGSYEQYF
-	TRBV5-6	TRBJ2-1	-	TGTGCCAGCAGCCCAACCCGTCGGGGTGAGCAGTTCTTC	CASSPTRRGEQFF
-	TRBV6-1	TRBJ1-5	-	TGTGCCAGCAGTGAATCCTGGACATTCAATCAGCCCCAGCATTTT	CASSESWTFNQPQHF
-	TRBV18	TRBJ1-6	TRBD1	TGTGCCAGCTCACCGAACCCCTCAGGGGGCGCCTATAATTCACCCCTCCACTTT	CASSPNPSGGAYNSPLHF
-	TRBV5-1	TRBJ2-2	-	TGCGCCAGCAGCGCAGCTAGACAGCGCCCCGGGGAGCTGTTTTTT	CASSAARQRPGELFF
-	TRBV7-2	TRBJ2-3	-	TGTGCCAGCAGCTCGCGTAGCGCCCGCACAGATACGCAGTATTTT	CASSSRSARTDTQYF
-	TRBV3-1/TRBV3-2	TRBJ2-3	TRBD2	TGTGCCAGCAGCCTGCGGGGGAGCACAGATACGCAGTATTTT	CASSLRGSTDTQYF
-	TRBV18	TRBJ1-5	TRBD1	TGTGCCAGCTCACCAGGGACAGACCAGCCCCAGCATTTT	CASSPGTDQPQHF
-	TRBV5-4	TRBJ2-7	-	TGTGCCAGCAGCTTGGGGGGGCGCCTCTACGAGCAGTACTTC	CASSLGGRLYEQYF
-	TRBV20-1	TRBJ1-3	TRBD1	TGCAGTGCTAGTGGCGCAGGGGGCTATATTGGAAACACCATATATTTT	CSASGAGGYIGNTIYF
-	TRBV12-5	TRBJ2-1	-	TGTGCTAGTGCCCCCATCGGGTCCGAAAGGCATGAGCAGTTCTTC	CASAPIGSERHEQFF
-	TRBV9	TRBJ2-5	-	TGTGCCAGCAGCCCGGCGGGGTACCAAGAGACCCAGTACTTC	CASSPAGYQETQYF
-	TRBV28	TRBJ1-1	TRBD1	TGTGCCAGCAGTTTAGCCCAGGGGGCGCGGGGCACTGAAGCTTTCTTT	CASSLAQGARGTEAFF
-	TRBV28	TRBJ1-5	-	TGTGCCAGCAGTTCTCAGGAGGTCGGCAATCAGCCCCAGCATTTT	CASSSQEVGNQPQHF
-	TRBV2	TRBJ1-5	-	TGTGCCAGCACCGCGGGGGCGAATCAGCCCCAGCATTTT	CASTAGANQPQHF
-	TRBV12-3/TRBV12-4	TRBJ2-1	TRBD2	TGTGCCGGAGCACCAGCGGGAGGCAGGGAGCAGTTCTTC	CAGAPAGGREQFF
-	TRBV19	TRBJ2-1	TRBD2	TGTGCCAGTAGTCCTAGCGGGAGCTTGTTATCAGATGAGCAGTTCTTC	CASSPSGSLLSDEQFF
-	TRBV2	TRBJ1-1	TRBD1	TGTGCCAGCAGGGCGGGACAGGTTCTCACTGAAGCTTTCTTT	CASRAGQVLTEAFF
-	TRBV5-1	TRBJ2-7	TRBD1	TGCGCCAGCAGCTTGGCCCTTGGACAGGGCTACGAGCAGTACTTC	CASSLALGQGYEQYF
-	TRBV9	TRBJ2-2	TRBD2	TGTGCCAGCAGCGTTACTAGCGGGATCGGGGAGCTGTTTTTT	CASSVTSGIGELFF
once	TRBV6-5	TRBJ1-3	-	TGTGCCAGCAGTTCAGGGGCCAGTGGAAACACCATATATTTT	CASSSGASGNTIYF
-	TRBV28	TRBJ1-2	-	TGTGCCAGCAGTTTATGGACTGGGACACGGGGCTATGGCTACACCTTC	CASSLWTGTRGYGYTF
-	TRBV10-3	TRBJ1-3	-	TGTGCCATCAGTGGGTCTGCAGGGGCGGGTGGAAACACCATATATTTT	CAISGSAGAGGNTIYF
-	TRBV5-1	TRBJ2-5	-	TGCGCCAGCAGCTTGGGGCAGGTCTCGAACCAGGAGACCCAGTACTTC	CASSLGQVSNQETQYF
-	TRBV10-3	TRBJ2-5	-	TGTGCCATCGGAGAGGAGACCCAGTACTTC	CAIGEETQYF
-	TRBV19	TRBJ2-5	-	TGTGCCAGTAGTATAGGTACTAGATCGTTGGAGACCCAGTACTTC	CASSIGTRSLETQYF
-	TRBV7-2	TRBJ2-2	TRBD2	TGTGCCAGCAGCCCCGCGGTTGGTAGCGGGGGTAACACCGGGGAGCTGTTTTTT	CASSPAVGSGGNTGELFF
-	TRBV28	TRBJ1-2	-	TGTGCCAGCAGTTTCAGGGTTAAGGGCTACACCTTC	CASSFRVKGYTF
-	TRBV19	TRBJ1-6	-	TGTGCCAGTAGTTCGGGCTCCAGGGATTCACCCCTCCACTTT	CASSSGSRDSPLHF
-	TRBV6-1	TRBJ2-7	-	TGTGCCAGCAGTGAAACTTACGAGCAGTACTTC	CASSETYEQYF
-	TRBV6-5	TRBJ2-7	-	TGTGCCAGCAATCCCCCGCGGCAGGGAGGAAACGAGCAGTACTTC	CASNPPRQGGNEQYF
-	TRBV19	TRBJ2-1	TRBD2	TGTGCCAGTAGTCTCAGGGGCCCTAGCGGGCCCCCCCTCTACAATGAGCAGTTCTTC	CASSLRGPSGPPLYNEQFF
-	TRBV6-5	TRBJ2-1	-	TGTGCCAGCAAACTCGACAGTTACAATGAGCAGTTCTTC	CASKLDSYNEQFF
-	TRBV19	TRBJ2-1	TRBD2	TGTGCCAGTAGTGCTAGGACTAGCGGGGGTTACAATGAGCAGTTCTTC	CASSARTSGGYNEQFF
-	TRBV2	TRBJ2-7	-	TGTGCCAGCAGTGAATTTCACGGAGATTACGAGCAGTACTTC	CASSEFHGDYEQYF
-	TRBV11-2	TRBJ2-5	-	TGTGCCAGCACCCTCTTATCGGGAGAAGAGACCCAGTACTTC	CASTLLSGEETQYF
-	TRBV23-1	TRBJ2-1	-	TGCGCCAGCAGTCTTCTGGGCGGGGGGGGAAAGGGACAGGTTTTTTTCATATGCTACAATGAGCAGTTCTTC	CASSLLGGGGKGQVFFICYNEQFF
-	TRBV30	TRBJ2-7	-	TGTGCCTGGAGTGGCCACAGGGACGGGGAGCAGTACTTC	CAWSGHRDGEQYF